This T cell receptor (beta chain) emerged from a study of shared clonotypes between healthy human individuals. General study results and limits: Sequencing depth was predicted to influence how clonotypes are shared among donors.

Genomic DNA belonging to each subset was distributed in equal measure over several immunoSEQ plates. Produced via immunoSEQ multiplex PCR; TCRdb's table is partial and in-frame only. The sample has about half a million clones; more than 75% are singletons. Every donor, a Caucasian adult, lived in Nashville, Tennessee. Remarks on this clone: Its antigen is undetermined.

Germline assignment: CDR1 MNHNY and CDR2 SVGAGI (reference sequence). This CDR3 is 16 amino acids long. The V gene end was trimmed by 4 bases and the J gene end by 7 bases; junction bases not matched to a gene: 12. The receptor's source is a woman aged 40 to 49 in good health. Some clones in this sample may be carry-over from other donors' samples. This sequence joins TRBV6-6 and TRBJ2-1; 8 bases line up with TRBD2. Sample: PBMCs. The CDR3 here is CASSSPGTRGGNEQFF. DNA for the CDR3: TGTGCCAGCAGTTCCCCCGGGACTAGGGGTGGAAATGAGCAGTTCTTC.